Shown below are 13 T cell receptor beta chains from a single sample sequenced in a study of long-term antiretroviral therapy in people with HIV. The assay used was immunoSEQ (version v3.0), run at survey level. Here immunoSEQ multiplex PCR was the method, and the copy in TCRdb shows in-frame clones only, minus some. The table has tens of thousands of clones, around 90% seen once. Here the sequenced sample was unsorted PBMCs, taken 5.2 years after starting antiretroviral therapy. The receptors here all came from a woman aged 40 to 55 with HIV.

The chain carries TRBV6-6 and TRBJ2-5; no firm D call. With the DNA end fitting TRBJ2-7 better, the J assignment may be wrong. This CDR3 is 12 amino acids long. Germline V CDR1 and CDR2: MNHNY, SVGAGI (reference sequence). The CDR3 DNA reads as TGTGCCAGCAGTTACGGAACCTACGAGCAGTACTTC. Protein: CASSYGTYEQYF.

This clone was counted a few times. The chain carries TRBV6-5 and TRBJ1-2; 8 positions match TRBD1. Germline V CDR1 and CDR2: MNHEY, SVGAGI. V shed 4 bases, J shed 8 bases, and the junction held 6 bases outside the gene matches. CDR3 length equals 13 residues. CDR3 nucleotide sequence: TGTGCCAGCAGTTTAGCAGGGGGCGACGGCTACACCTTC. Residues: CASSLAGGDGYTF.

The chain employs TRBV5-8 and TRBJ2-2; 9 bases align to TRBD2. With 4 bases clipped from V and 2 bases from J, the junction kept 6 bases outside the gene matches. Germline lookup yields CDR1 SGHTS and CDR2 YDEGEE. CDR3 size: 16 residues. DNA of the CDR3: TGTGCCAGCAGCGCACGACTAGCGGCTAACACCGGGGAGCTGTTTTTT. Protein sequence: CASSARLAANTGELFF.

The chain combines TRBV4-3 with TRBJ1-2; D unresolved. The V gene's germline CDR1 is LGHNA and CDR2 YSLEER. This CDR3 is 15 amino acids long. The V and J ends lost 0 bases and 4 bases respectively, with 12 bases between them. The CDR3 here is CASSQDRSLLYGYTF. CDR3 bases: TGCGCCAGCAGCCAAGATCGGAGCCTTCTCTATGGCTACACCTTC.

CDR3 coding DNA: TGCAGCGTTGACGGGAGGAACACTGAAGCTTTCTTT. It encodes CSVDGRNTEAFF. V and J are TRBV29-1 and TRBJ1-1; D call uncertain. V lost 3 bases, J lost 1 base, and 6 bases lay in between. The CDR3 has 12 amino acids. In germline, CDR1 is SQVTM, CDR2 ANQGSEA.

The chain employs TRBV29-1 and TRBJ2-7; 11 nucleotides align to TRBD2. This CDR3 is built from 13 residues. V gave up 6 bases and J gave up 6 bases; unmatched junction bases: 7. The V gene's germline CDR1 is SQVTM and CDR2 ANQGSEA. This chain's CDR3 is CSVQPGLAGEQYF. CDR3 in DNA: TGCAGCGTCCAACCCGGACTAGCGGGCGAGCAGTACTTC.

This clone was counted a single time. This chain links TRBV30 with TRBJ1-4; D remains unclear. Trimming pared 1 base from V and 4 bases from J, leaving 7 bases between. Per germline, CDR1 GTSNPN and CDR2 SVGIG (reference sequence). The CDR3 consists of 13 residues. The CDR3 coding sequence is TGTGCCTGGAGTGGTCGACTTAATGAAAAACTGTTTTTT. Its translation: CAWSGRLNEKLFF.

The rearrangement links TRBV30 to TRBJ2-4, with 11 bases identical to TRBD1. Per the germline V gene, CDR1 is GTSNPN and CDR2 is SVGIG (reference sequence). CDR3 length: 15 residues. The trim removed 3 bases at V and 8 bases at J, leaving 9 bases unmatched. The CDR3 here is CAWSVSGTGGDIQYF. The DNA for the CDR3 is TGTGCCTGGAGCGTATCCGGGACAGGGGGGGACATTCAGTACTTC.

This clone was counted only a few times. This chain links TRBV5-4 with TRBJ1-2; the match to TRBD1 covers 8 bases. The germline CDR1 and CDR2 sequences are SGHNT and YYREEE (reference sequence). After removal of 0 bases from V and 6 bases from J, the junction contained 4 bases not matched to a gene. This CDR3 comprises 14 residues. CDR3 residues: CASSLAGTGHGYTF. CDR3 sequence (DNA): TGTGCCAGCAGCTTGGCCGGGACAGGCCATGGCTACACCTTC.

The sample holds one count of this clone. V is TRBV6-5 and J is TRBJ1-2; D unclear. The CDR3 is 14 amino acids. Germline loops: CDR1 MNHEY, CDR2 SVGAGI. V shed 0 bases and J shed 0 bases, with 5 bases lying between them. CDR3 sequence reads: CASSYSRANYGYTF. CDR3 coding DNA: TGTGCCAGCAGTTACTCGAGGGCTAACTATGGCTACACCTTC.

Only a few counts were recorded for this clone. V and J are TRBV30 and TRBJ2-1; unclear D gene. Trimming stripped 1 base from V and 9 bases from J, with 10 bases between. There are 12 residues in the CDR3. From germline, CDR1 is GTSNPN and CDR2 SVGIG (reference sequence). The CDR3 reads CAWSGRGSEQFF. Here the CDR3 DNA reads TGTGCCTGGAGTGGGCGTGGTAGTGAGCAGTTCTTC.

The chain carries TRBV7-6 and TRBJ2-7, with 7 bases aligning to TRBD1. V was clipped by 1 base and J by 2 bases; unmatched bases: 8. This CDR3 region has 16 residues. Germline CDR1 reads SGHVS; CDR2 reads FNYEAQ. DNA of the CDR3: TGTGCCAGCAGCTTAGTAGGGGGCCAGGGGGCCTACGAGCAGTACTTC. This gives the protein CASSLVGGQGAYEQYF.

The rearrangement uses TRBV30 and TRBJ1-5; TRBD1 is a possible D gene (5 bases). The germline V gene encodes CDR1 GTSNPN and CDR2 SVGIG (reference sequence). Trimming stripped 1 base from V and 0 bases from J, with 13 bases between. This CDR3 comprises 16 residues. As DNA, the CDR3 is TGTGCCTGGAGTGCGAACCGGGACCGTAGCAATCAGCCCCAGCATTTT. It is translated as CAWSANRDRSNQPQHF.